These 7 T cell receptor beta chains share one sample of origin, sequenced in a study of stem cell transplantation in POMP-related autoinflammatory disease. Measured with immunoSEQ multiplex PCR; TCRdb has only the in-frame clones, and not every one. The data hold over 60,000 clones, with more than 75% observed a single time. The sequencing used CD4+ T cells from PBMCs, collected after stem cell transplantation. The receptors come from a human patient with POMP-related autoinflammation and immune dysregulation (PRAID). Some of the T cells may derive from the graft donor.

This clone was found once. The CDR3 protein is CASSKGQFADTQYF. The CDR3 DNA is TGCGCCAGCAGCAAAGGACAGTTTGCAGATACGCAGTATTTT. The chain uses TRBV5-1 and TRBJ2-3; the D gene is possibly TRBD1 (6 bases). This CDR3 is 14 amino acids long. Trimming left V 4 bases short and J 4 bases short, with 13 bases between. CDR1 is SGHRS, CDR2 YFSETQ, per germline. The full variable domain, in which reference TRBV5-1 and TRBJ2-3 provide the parts outside the CDR3, is KAGVTQTPRYLIKTRGQQVTLSCSPISGHRSVSWYQQTPGQGLQFLFEYFSETQRNKGNFPGRFSGRQFSNSRSEMNVSTLELGDSALYLCASSKGQFADTQYFGPGTRLTVL.

In its sample, this clone ranks as medium-sized (0.01 to 0.1%). V usage is TRBV12-3 or TRBV12-4 and J usage is TRBJ1-5; 9 bases are a match to TRBD1. J lost 5 bases, V lost 6 bases, and 2 bases had no gene match. This CDR3 is 13 amino acids long. CDR3 protein: CASRRQGDQPQHF. As DNA, the CDR3 is TGTGCCAGCAGAAGACAGGGGGATCAGCCCCAGCATTTT.

This clone was recorded once. The CDR3 DNA sequence: TGTGCCAGCAGTCCGGCGCAGGGTGGAGGAGAAAAACTGTTTTTT. It specifies CASSPAQGGGEKLFF. V gene TRBV2 combines with J gene TRBJ1-4; the D gene is possibly TRBD1 (5 bases). This CDR3 contains 15 residues. Germline CDR1 and CDR2: SNHLY and FYNNEI. V lost 5 bases and J 8 bases, leaving 18 bases between the germline ends. Full variable domain (remainder filled in from reference TRBV2 and TRBJ1-4): EPEVTQTPSHQVTQMGQEVILRCVPISNHLYFYWYRQILGQKVEFLVSFYNNEISEKSEIFDDQFSVERPDGSNFTLKIRSTKLEDSAMYFCASSPAQGGGEKLFFGSGTQLSVL.

The V and J genes are TRBV3-1 (or the pseudogene TRBV3-2) and TRBJ2-7; D might be TRBD1 (6 bases). The CDR3 is made up of 13 amino acids. The germline CDR1 and CDR2 sequences are LGHDT and YNNKEL (reference sequence). Trimming took off 1 base at V and 5 bases at J, with 9 bases between the two ends. The CDR3 nucleotides read TGTGCCAGCAGCCAAGGACAGGTTCACGAGCAGTACTTC. Protein sequence: CASSQGQVHEQYF.

This chain links TRBV7-2 with TRBJ2-1; D is uncertain. CDR1 and CDR2 (germline): SGHTA, FQGNSA. The CDR3 has 15 amino acids. V lost 2 bases to trimming and J lost 3 bases, with 11 bases between them. In DNA form, the CDR3 reads TGTGCCAGCAGCTTAATGGGGTTTGGCTACAATGAGCAGTTCTTC. Amino acids: CASSLMGFGYNEQFF.

There are a few counts of this clone. The chain joins TRBV3-1 (or the pseudogene TRBV3-2) to TRBJ1-5, with D perhaps matching TRBD1 (6 bases). Germline loops: CDR1 LGHDT, CDR2 YNNKEL (reference sequence). The ends were cut back, 4 bases at V and 5 bases at J, with 9 bases in the middle. This CDR3 has 13 residues. The CDR3 loop is CASSLNRDQPQHF. CDR3 DNA: TGTGCCAGCAGCCTCAACAGGGATCAGCCCCAGCATTTT.

The V call is TRBV7-2, the J call TRBJ2-7, with 12 positions matching TRBD2. Germline loops: CDR1 SGHTA, CDR2 FQGNSA. This CDR3 region has 17 residues. V dropped 5 bases and J dropped 2; count of bases not matched to a gene: 10. The CDR3 loop is CASSPAALAGGPYEQYF. CDR3 in DNA: TGTGCCAGCAGCCCTGCGGCTCTAGCGGGAGGGCCCTACGAGCAGTACTTC.